The 18 T cell receptor beta chains reported below all come from one sample, sequenced in a study of response to subunit inactivated influenza vaccine. TCRdb independently ran MiXCR on the RT-PCR reads; one entry per CDR3 protein. The profile shows fewer than 600,000 distinct CDR3 sequences, approximately 7.8% of them singletons. Here the sequenced sample was PBMCs from blood, taken 23 to 25 months after vaccination. The origin of the receptors is a man in his fifties or sixties who received an inactivated influenza vaccine.

The chain employs TRBV9 and TRBJ2-5; a weak D match, TRBD2 (6 bases). CDR1 is SGDLS and CDR2 is YYNGEE in the germline V gene. The length of the CDR3 is 13 residues. V dropped 4 bases and J dropped 6 bases, with 13 bases sitting between them. For the CDR3, the DNA is TGTGCCAGCAGCTTTGGACTAAAACAGACCCAGTACTTC. Protein product: CASSFGLKQTQYF.

CDR3 sequence reads: CSPLVAGKETQYF. The CDR3 coding sequence is TGCAGTCCGCTAGTAGCAGGGAAAGAGACCCAGTACTTC. This sequence joins TRBV20-1 and TRBJ2-5; D may be TRBD1 (5 bases). V was pared by 8 bases and J by 3 bases, with 16 bases between. Germline assignment: CDR1 DFQATT and CDR2 SNEGSKA (reference sequence). CDR3 size: 13 residues.

This clonotype has a count of ten or more. The rearrangement links TRBV9 to TRBJ2-1, with D unclear. V lost 0 bases, J lost 2 bases, and 9 bases lay in between. Per germline, CDR1 SGDLS and CDR2 YYNGEE. The CDR3 has 15 amino acids. The CDR3 DNA sequence: TGTGCCAGCAGCGTAGCTACGGTAGCCTACAATGAGCAGTTCTTC. Translation gives CASSVATVAYNEQFF.

This clonotype was counted at least ten times. The genes are TRBV29-1 and TRBJ1-2; TRBD1 aligns across 7 bases. J gave up 4 bases and V 3 bases, and 2 bases lay outside the gene matches. The CDR3 is 12 residues long. In germline, CDR1 is SQVTM, CDR2 ANQGSEA. The CDR3 DNA reads as TGCAGCGTTGACAGGGGGACCTATGGCTACACCTTC. This codes for CSVDRGTYGYTF.

This clonotype was recorded many times. The chain links TRBV6-5 to TRBJ1-3; TRBD1 matches 7 bases. The CDR3 consists of 15 residues. V shed 2 bases, J shed 4 bases, and the junction held 5 bases outside the gene matches. Germline assignment: CDR1 MNHEY and CDR2 SVGAGI. CDR3 sequence: CASSYRGGLGNTIYF. CDR3 DNA: TGTGCCAGCAGTTACCGAGGGGGCTTGGGAAACACCATATATTTT.

Ten or more counts support this clonotype. The chain couples TRBV29-1 to TRBJ1-2, with D unclear. Germline CDR1 SQVTM, CDR2 ANQGSEA. Trimming took off 5 bases at V and 8 bases at J, with 15 bases between the two ends. This CDR3 region has 12 residues. DNA for the CDR3: TGCAGCGTTACTAGGAGGGTCGGCGGCTACACCTTC. Translated, it gives CSVTRRVGGYTF.

This clonotype turned up a few times. DNA of the CDR3: TGCGCCAGCAGCTTAGGATCTACGGGGACCCAGTACTTC. It codes for CASSLGSTGTQYF. The rearrangement joins TRBV5-1 to TRBJ2-5; D unresolved. Germline CDR1 reads SGHRS; CDR2 reads YFSETQ. V was pared by 2 bases and J by 7 bases, with 12 bases between. The CDR3 consists of 13 residues.

Turning to this clonotype: This could be a read error, since a much larger clone is one nucleotide away. V usage is TRBV20-1 and J usage is TRBJ2-1; 7 bases agree with TRBD2. This CDR3 is built from 15 residues. Trimming removed 2 bases from V and 10 bases from J; junction bases left unmatched: 14. Germline assignment: CDR1 DFQATT and CDR2 SNEGSKA (reference sequence). CDR3 amino acids: CSARQQERGWKEQFF. CDR3 DNA sequence: TGCAGTGCTAGACAACAAGAGCGGGGTTGGAAGGAGCAGTTCTTC.

This clonotype came up many times. This chain connects TRBV3-1 to TRBJ1-6; D is undetermined. Germline values: CDR1 LGHDT, CDR2 YNNKEL (reference sequence). Trimming shortened V by 1 base and J by 0 bases, and 16 bases separated the two germline ends. CDR3 length: 19 residues. The CDR3 DNA reads TGTGCCAGCAGCCAAGGGATTCAAACAGAGAGCTCCTATAATTCACCCCTCCACTTT. This gives the protein CASSQGIQTESSYNSPLHF.

This chain links TRBV3-1 with TRBJ1-1; 7 nucleotides align to TRBD1. After removal of 2 bases from V and 7 bases from J, the junction contained 4 bases not matched to a gene. Germline V gene data show CDR1 as LGHDT and CDR2 as YNNKEL (reference sequence). CDR3 length: 13 residues. The CDR3: CASSQLQGGEAFF. The CDR3, as DNA: TGTGCCAGCAGCCAACTCCAGGGGGGTGAAGCTTTCTTT.

The J gene is TRBJ2-7, the V gene TRBV6-1; D tentatively reads TRBD1 or TRBD2 (5 bases each). The length of the CDR3 is 13 residues. V lost 5 bases and J 6 bases, leaving 14 bases between the germline ends. Germline V gene data show CDR1 as MNHNS and CDR2 as SASEGT. The DNA for the CDR3 is TGTGCCAGCAGTAAGGAGCGAGGGGCCGAGCAGTACTTC. It encodes CASSKERGAEQYF.

The gene calls are TRBV11-2 and TRBJ2-2, with 10 positions matching TRBD2. Germline CDR1 is SGHAT and CDR2 is FQNNGV. J lost 11 bases, V lost 2 bases, and 5 bases had no gene match. This CDR3 has 14 residues. This CDR3 reads CASSLNLAGVELFF. The CDR3 nucleotides read TGTGCCAGCAGCTTAAATCTAGCGGGAGTTGAGCTGTTTTTT.

This clonotype was seen repeatedly, ten times or more. The chain is built from TRBV7-2 and TRBJ1-1, with 7 bases fitting TRBD1. V shed 5 bases and J 0 bases; nucleotides not matched to a gene: 3. This CDR3 comprises 14 residues. Germline V gene lookup returns CDR1 SGHTA and CDR2 FQGNSA. In DNA, the CDR3 is TGTGCCAGCAGCGCCGGACAGGTGAACACTGAAGCTTTCTTT. Its protein product is CASSAGQVNTEAFF.

This clonotype was observed a handful of times. The chain uses TRBV2 and TRBJ1-6, with no clear D. Germline CDR1 SNHLY, CDR2 FYNNEI. The CDR3 runs to 12 residues. The ends were cut back, 8 bases at V and 11 bases at J, with 13 bases in the middle. CDR3 in amino acids: CASWTGVPPLHF. The CDR3 DNA reads TGTGCCAGCTGGACTGGGGTCCCACCCCTCCACTTT.

The table lists this clonotype with many counts. The chain recombines TRBV5-1 with TRBJ2-1; possible D gene TRBD2, 5 bases. V gave up 4 bases and J gave up 7 bases, with 15 bases separating them. The CDR3 sequence is 14 residues long. Germline V gene data show CDR1 as SGHRS and CDR2 as YFSETQ. CDR3 amino acids: CASSKDSLGNEQFF. As DNA, the CDR3 is TGCGCCAGCAGCAAGGACTCTCTGGGGAATGAGCAGTTCTTC.

In its sample, this clonotype was seen a few times. The chain employs TRBV27 and TRBJ2-3; the match to TRBD2 covers 11 bases. Per the germline V gene, CDR1 is MNHEY and CDR2 is SMNVEV (reference sequence). The trim removed 5 bases at V and 4 bases at J, leaving 5 bases unmatched. The CDR3 runs 15 residues. CDR3 nucleotides: TGTGCCAGCAGTCTAACTAGCGGGAGCTCAGATACGCAGTATTTT. It codes for CASSLTSGSSDTQYF.

This clonotype was seen many times. J is TRBJ2-7 and V is TRBV28; 10 bases are shared with TRBD1. The CDR3 totals 14 residues. Germline V gene sequence: CDR1 MDHEN, CDR2 SYDVKM. Germline trimming cut 6 bases from V and 7 bases from J; bases unmatched to any gene: 9. CDR3 residues: CASSPLWTGGEQYF. The DNA for the CDR3 is TGTGCCAGCAGCCCATTATGGACAGGGGGGGAGCAGTACTTC.

In DNA form, the CDR3 reads TGTGCCAGCAGCCCATTAGGCACCTACAATGAGCAGTTCTTC. This translates into CASSPLGTYNEQFF. The rearrangement joins TRBV7-9 to TRBJ2-1; D remains unclear. Germline assignment: CDR1 SEHNR and CDR2 FQNEAQ (reference sequence). The CDR3 runs to 14 residues. Trimming pared 5 bases from V and 2 bases from J, leaving 10 bases between.